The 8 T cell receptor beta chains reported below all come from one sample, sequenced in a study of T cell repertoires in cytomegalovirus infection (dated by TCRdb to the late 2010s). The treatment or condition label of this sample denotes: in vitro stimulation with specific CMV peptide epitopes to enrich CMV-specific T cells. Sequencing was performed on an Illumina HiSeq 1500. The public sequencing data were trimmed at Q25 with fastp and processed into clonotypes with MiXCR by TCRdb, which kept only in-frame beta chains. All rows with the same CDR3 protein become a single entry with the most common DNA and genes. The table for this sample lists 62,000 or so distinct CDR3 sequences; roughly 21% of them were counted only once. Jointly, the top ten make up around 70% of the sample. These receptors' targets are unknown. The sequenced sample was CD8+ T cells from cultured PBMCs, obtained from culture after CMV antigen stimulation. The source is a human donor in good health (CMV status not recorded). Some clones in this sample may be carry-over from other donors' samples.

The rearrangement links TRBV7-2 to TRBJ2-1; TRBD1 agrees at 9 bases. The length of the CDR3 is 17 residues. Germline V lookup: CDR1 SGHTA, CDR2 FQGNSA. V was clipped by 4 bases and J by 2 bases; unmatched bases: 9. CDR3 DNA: TGTGCCAGCAGCTCTTGGACAGGGGTGGTCCCCTACAATGAGCAGTTCTTC. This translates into CASSSWTGVVPYNEQFF.

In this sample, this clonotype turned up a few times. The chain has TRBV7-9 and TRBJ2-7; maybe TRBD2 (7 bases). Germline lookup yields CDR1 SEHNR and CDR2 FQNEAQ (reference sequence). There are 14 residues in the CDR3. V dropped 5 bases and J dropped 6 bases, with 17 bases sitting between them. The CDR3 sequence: CASSLEGGASEQYF. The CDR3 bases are TGTGCCAGCAGCCTCGAGGGGGGGGCATCCGAGCAGTACTTC.

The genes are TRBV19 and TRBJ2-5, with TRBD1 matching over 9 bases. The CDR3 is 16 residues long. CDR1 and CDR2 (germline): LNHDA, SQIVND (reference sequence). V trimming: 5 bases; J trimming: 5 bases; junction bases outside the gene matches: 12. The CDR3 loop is CASSGYRGRRRETQYF. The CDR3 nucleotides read TGTGCCAGTAGTGGCTACAGGGGGCGCAGGAGGGAGACCCAGTACTTC.

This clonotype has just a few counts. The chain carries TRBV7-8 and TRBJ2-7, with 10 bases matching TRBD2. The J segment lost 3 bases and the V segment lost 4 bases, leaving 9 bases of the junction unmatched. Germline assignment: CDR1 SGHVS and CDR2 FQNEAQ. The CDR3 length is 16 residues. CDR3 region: CASSSPIAGGGYEQYF. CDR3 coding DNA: TGTGCCAGCAGCTCGCCTATAGCGGGGGGTGGCTACGAGCAGTACTTC.

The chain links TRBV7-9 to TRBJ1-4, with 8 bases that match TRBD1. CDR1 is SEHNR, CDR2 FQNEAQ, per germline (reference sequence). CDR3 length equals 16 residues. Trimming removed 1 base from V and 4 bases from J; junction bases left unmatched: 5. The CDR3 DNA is TGTGCCAGCAGCTTAGAGACAGGGGCGGATAATGAAAAACTGTTTTTT. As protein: CASSLETGADNEKLFF. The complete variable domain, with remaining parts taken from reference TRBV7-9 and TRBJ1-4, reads DTGVSQNPRHKITKRGQNVTFRCDPISEHNRLYWYRQTLGQGPEFLTYFQNEAQLEKSRLLSDRFSAERPKGSFSTLEIQRTEQGDSAMYLCASSLETGADNEKLFFGSGTQLSVL.

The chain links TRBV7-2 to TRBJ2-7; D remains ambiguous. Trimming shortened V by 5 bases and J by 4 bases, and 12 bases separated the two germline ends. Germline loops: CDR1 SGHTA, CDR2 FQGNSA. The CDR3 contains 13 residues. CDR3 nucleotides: TGTGCCAGCAGCCTGCGACTCTTATACGAGCAGTACTTC. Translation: CASSLRLLYEQYF.

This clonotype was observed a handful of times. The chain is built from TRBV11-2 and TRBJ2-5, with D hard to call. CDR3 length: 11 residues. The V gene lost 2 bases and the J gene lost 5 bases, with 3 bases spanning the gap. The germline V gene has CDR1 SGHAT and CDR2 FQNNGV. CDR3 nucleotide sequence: TGTGCCAGCAGCTTAACGGAGACCCAGTACTTC. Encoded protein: CASSLTETQYF. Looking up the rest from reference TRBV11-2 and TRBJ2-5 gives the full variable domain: EAGVAQSPRYKIIEKRQSVAFWCNPISGHATLYWYQQILGQGPKLLIQFQNNGVVDDSQLPKDRFSAERLKGVDSTLKIQPAKLEDSAVYLCASSLTETQYFGPGTRLLVL.

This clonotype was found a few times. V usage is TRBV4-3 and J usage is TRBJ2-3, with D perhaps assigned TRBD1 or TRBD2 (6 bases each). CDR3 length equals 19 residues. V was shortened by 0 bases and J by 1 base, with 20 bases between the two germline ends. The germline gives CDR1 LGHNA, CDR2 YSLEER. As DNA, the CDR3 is TGCGCCAGCAGCCAAGAGGGTCGGGGGCCGTCCCCGGGCACAGATACGCAGTATTTT. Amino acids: CASSQEGRGPSPGTDTQYF.